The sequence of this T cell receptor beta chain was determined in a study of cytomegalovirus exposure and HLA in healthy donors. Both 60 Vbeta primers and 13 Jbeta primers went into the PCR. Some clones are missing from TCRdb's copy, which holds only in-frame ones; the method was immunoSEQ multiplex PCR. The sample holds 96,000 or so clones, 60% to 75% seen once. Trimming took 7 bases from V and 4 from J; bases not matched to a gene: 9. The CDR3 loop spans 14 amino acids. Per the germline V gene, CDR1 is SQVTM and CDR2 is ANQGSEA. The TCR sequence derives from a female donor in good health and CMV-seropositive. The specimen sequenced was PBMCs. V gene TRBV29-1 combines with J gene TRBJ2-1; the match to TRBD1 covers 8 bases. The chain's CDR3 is CSAGAGTGYNEQFF. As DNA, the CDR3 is TGCAGCGCCGGAGCCGGGACAGGTTACAATGAGCAGTTCTTC.